The rows below give T cell receptor beta chains drawn from one sample of a study of T-cell memory formation after mild COVID-19. TCRdb itself ran the 5' RACE reads through MiXCR, one entry per CDR3 protein. The repertoire holds roughly 450,000 distinct CDR3 sequences, with roughly 18% as singletons. Sequencing was performed on PBMCs or a T cell subset sorted from them (not recorded which). The origin of the receptors is a man aged 18-30 years who had mild COVID-19 (a few samples of this study predate the infection). Cell type and time point are not known. CDR3s include the opening cysteine and the closing phenylalanine or tryptophan. Fields, in order: clone size, D gene, J gene, V gene, CDR3 DNA, CDR3 protein. The D gene is left open where the match is weak. Clone size, where shown, is once, few, many, or a class for clones that have expanded.

clone size: NA; D gene: NA; J gene: TRBJ1-5; V gene: TRBV15; CDR3 DNA: TGTGCCACCAGCAGAGGTCCTCGGGGACAGCCCCAGCATTTT; CDR3 protein: CATSRGPRGQPQHF
clone size: NA; D gene: NA; J gene: TRBJ1-3; V gene: TRBV30; CDR3 DNA: TGTGCCTGGAGTCCGCTCCCGGTCTCTGGAAACACCATATATTTT; CDR3 protein: CAWSPLPVSGNTIYF
clone size: many; D gene: TRBD2; J gene: TRBJ2-2; V gene: TRBV6-5; CDR3 DNA: TGTGCCAGCAGATCCAGCGGGGGGGCCGGGGAGCTGTTTTTT; CDR3 protein: CASRSSGGAGELFF
clone size: few; D gene: NA; J gene: TRBJ1-6; V gene: TRBV4-1; CDR3 DNA: TGCGCCAGCAGCCAAGTCCCGGCAGGCCAAAGGCTTACCCTCCACTTT; CDR3 protein: CASSQVPAGQRLTLHF
clone size: NA; D gene: NA; J gene: TRBJ2-5; V gene: TRBV29-1; CDR3 DNA: TGCAGCGCCGGGACTCAAGAGACCCAGTACTTC; CDR3 protein: CSAGTQETQYF
clone size: NA; D gene: NA; J gene: TRBJ2-1; V gene: TRBV7-9; CDR3 DNA: TGTGCCAGCAGCGGAGACAGGGGTAGCGGGTACAATGAGCAGTTCTTC; CDR3 protein: CASSGDRGSGYNEQFF
clone size: many; D gene: NA; J gene: TRBJ2-7; V gene: TRBV20-1; CDR3 DNA: TGCAGTGCTAGTCGGTCGGGGCGTACCTACGAGCAGTACTTC; CDR3 protein: CSASRSGRTYEQYF
clone size: NA; D gene: TRBD2; J gene: TRBJ2-5; V gene: TRBV7-6; CDR3 DNA: TGTGCCAGCAGCTTAACCCTAGCGGGGCGAGAGACCCAGTACTTC; CDR3 protein: CASSLTLAGRETQYF
clone size: NA; D gene: NA; J gene: TRBJ2-7; V gene: TRBV9; CDR3 DNA: TGTGCCAGCAGCACCACAGGTGCGTACTCCTACGAGCAGTACTTC; CDR3 protein: CASSTTGAYSYEQYF
clone size: few; D gene: TRBD1; J gene: TRBJ2-3; V gene: TRBV20-1; CDR3 DNA: TGCAGTGCCAACAGGGGCGGTTCCACCACAGATACGCAGTATTTT; CDR3 protein: CSANRGGSTTDTQYF
clone size: NA; D gene: TRBD1; J gene: TRBJ2-3; V gene: TRBV28; CDR3 DNA: TGTGCCAGCAGAGACAGGGTCCGTTGGACGCAGTATTTT; CDR3 protein: CASRDRVRWTQYF
clone size: few; D gene: NA; J gene: TRBJ1-1; V gene: TRBV7-2; CDR3 DNA: TGTGCCAGCAGCTTAATGGGAGCCGCTTTCTTT; CDR3 protein: CASSLMGAAFF
clone size: few; D gene: NA; J gene: TRBJ1-2; V gene: TRBV28; CDR3 DNA: TGTGCCAGCAGTTCGGCGGGCACAGCCGGGGGCTACACCTTC; CDR3 protein: CASSSAGTAGGYTF
clone size: NA; D gene: NA; J gene: TRBJ1-2; V gene: TRBV20-1; CDR3 DNA: TGCAGTGCGAAGCAGTCCGGGGCCTTCTATGGCTACACCTTC; CDR3 protein: CSAKQSGAFYGYTF
clone size: many; D gene: NA; J gene: TRBJ2-5; V gene: TRBV11-2; CDR3 DNA: TGTGCCAGCAGCCCCCCCGCCGGGGGCCAAGAGACCCAGTACTTC; CDR3 protein: CASSPPAGGQETQYF
clone size: few; D gene: NA; J gene: TRBJ2-5; V gene: TRBV6-5; CDR3 DNA: TGTGCCAGCAGTCGAACAGGGTACCAAGAGACCCAGTACTTC; CDR3 protein: CASSRTGYQETQYF
clone size: NA; D gene: NA; J gene: TRBJ1-1; V gene: TRBV2; CDR3 DNA: TGTGCCAGCAGTGAATCTGGGGGGCGGAACACTGAAGCTTTCTTT; CDR3 protein: CASSESGGRNTEAFF
clone size: NA; D gene: NA; J gene: TRBJ2-5; V gene: TRBV4-3; CDR3 DNA: TGCGCCAGCAGCCAAGATTGGGGCGGGGCCGTAGAGACCCAGTACTTC; CDR3 protein: CASSQDWGGAVETQYF
clone size: few; D gene: NA; J gene: TRBJ2-3; V gene: TRBV7-9; CDR3 DNA: TGTGCCAGGTTTCGCACAGATACGCAGTATTTT; CDR3 protein: CARFRTDTQYF
clone size: NA; D gene: TRBD2; J gene: TRBJ2-2; V gene: TRBV12-3/TRBV12-4; CDR3 DNA: TGTGCCAGCAGCTCCGGGACTAGCGGGGGAGGCGGGGAGCTGTTTTTT; CDR3 protein: CASSSGTSGGGGELFF
clone size: NA; D gene: NA; J gene: TRBJ1-2; V gene: TRBV7-2; CDR3 DNA: TGTGCCTCCCGGGGGGGGCTCTATGGCTACACCTTC; CDR3 protein: CASRGGLYGYTF
clone size: few; D gene: NA; J gene: TRBJ1-2; V gene: TRBV20-1; CDR3 DNA: TGCAGTGCTAGCCCCGGGGGCGTGGCTCATGGCTACACCTTC; CDR3 protein: CSASPGGVAHGYTF
clone size: few; D gene: TRBD1; J gene: TRBJ2-7; V gene: TRBV20-1; CDR3 DNA: TGCAGTGCTAACCCCTGGGACAGGGCCTACGAGCAGTACTTC; CDR3 protein: CSANPWDRAYEQYF
clone size: few; D gene: NA; J gene: TRBJ2-7; V gene: TRBV7-2; CDR3 DNA: TGTGCCAGCAGCTTTCTAACAGGGACCTACGAGCAGTACTTC; CDR3 protein: CASSFLTGTYEQYF
clone size: NA; D gene: TRBD1; J gene: TRBJ1-6; V gene: TRBV5-1; CDR3 DNA: TGCGCCAGCAGCTGGAGGGGGCTTAGGAATTCACCCCTCCACTTT; CDR3 protein: CASSWRGLRNSPLHF
clone size: few; D gene: NA; J gene: TRBJ2-7; V gene: TRBV30; CDR3 DNA: TGTGCCTGGAGTGTACTCCGGACCGGTTTAGAGCAGTACTTC; CDR3 protein: CAWSVLRTGLEQYF
clone size: few; D gene: TRBD1; J gene: TRBJ1-1; V gene: TRBV6-2/TRBV6-3; CDR3 DNA: TGTGCCAGCAGTACACAGGGGGCCGGGAACACTGAAGCTTTCTTT; CDR3 protein: CASSTQGAGNTEAFF
clone size: NA; D gene: TRBD1; J gene: TRBJ1-6; V gene: TRBV7-8; CDR3 DNA: TGTGCCAGCAGCTTTGACAGGGGTGGCAATTCACCCCTCCACTTT; CDR3 protein: CASSFDRGGNSPLHF
clone size: few; D gene: TRBD1; J gene: TRBJ2-1; V gene: TRBV7-8; CDR3 DNA: TGTGCCAGCCGTCACAGGGGCTCCTACAATGAGCAGTTCTTC; CDR3 protein: CASRHRGSYNEQFF
clone size: few; D gene: NA; J gene: TRBJ2-3; V gene: TRBV4-3; CDR3 DNA: TGCGCCAGCAGCCAAGATGCGGCAGATAGCACAGATACGCAGTATTTT; CDR3 protein: CASSQDAADSTDTQYF
clone size: NA; D gene: TRBD1; J gene: TRBJ1-2; V gene: TRBV18; CDR3 DNA: TGTGCCAGCTCACCACGGGGGATCCTGGCTGACAGGGCCTACTATAACTATGGCTACACCTTC; CDR3 protein: CASSPRGILADRAYYNYGYTF
clone size: few; D gene: TRBD1; J gene: TRBJ2-1; V gene: TRBV7-9; CDR3 DNA: TGTGCCAGCAGCTTAGTGGACAGGGGGGAAAATGAGCAGTTCTTC; CDR3 protein: CASSLVDRGENEQFF
clone size: NA; D gene: NA; J gene: TRBJ2-7; V gene: TRBV4-1; CDR3 DNA: TGCGCCAGCAGCCAAGCTGGTTTCTCGACATTAGGCGAGCAGTACTTC; CDR3 protein: CASSQAGFSTLGEQYF
clone size: NA; D gene: NA; J gene: TRBJ1-5; V gene: TRBV15; CDR3 DNA: TGTGCCACCAGCTGGAAGACCGGCGTACGCAATCAGCCCCAGCATTTT; CDR3 protein: CATSWKTGVRNQPQHF
clone size: many; D gene: NA; J gene: TRBJ1-2; V gene: TRBV12-3/TRBV12-4; CDR3 DNA: TGTGCCAGCAGCCGCCAAGCTAACTATGGCTACACCTTC; CDR3 protein: CASSRQANYGYTF
clone size: many; D gene: TRBD2; J gene: TRBJ2-1; V gene: TRBV10-3; CDR3 DNA: TGTGCCATCAGTTTAGGAGGGACTAGCGGGGGGGCTGGTGAGCAGTTCTTC; CDR3 protein: CAISLGGTSGGAGEQFF
clone size: few; D gene: NA; J gene: TRBJ1-6; V gene: TRBV10-3; CDR3 DNA: TGTGCCATCAGTGACCAGGATAATTCACCCCTCCACTTT; CDR3 protein: CAISDQDNSPLHF
clone size: few; D gene: NA; J gene: TRBJ2-5; V gene: TRBV9; CDR3 DNA: TGTGCCAGCAGCGTCGGGACTGCGCAACAAGAGACCCAGTACTTC; CDR3 protein: CASSVGTAQQETQYF
clone size: NA; D gene: TRBD1; J gene: TRBJ1-6; V gene: TRBV12-3/TRBV12-4; CDR3 DNA: TGTGCCAGCAGTCGACAGGGCGGGTCACCCCTCCACTTT; CDR3 protein: CASSRQGGSPLHF
clone size: NA; D gene: NA; J gene: TRBJ1-1; V gene: TRBV3-1; CDR3 DNA: TGTGCCAGCAGCCCGGCCCAGGGAGGGACTGAAGCTTTCTTT; CDR3 protein: CASSPAQGGTEAFF
clone size: NA; D gene: NA; J gene: TRBJ2-3; V gene: TRBV10-3; CDR3 DNA: TGTGCCACCAACCCCGGGGATGGCACAGATACGCAGTATTTT; CDR3 protein: CATNPGDGTDTQYF
clone size: NA; D gene: NA; J gene: TRBJ2-1; V gene: TRBV7-2; CDR3 DNA: TGTGCCAGCAGCCCCCGAGGGGGGGCCAGGAATGAGCAGTTCTTC; CDR3 protein: CASSPRGGARNEQFF
clone size: many; D gene: NA; J gene: TRBJ2-5; V gene: TRBV5-1; CDR3 DNA: TGCGCCAGCAGCCCGCGGACAGTCCAAGAGACCCAGTACTTC; CDR3 protein: CASSPRTVQETQYF
clone size: NA; D gene: TRBD1; J gene: TRBJ1-3; V gene: TRBV9; CDR3 DNA: TGTGCCAGCAGCGTGGGACAGGGGGCCCCTGGAAACACCATATATTTT; CDR3 protein: CASSVGQGAPGNTIYF
clone size: NA; D gene: NA; J gene: TRBJ1-2; V gene: TRBV9; CDR3 DNA: TGTGCCAGCAGCCGTAGCAGGTCCACTAACTATGGCTACACCTTC; CDR3 protein: CASSRSRSTNYGYTF
clone size: few; D gene: NA; J gene: TRBJ2-4; V gene: TRBV23-1; CDR3 DNA: TGCGCCAGCAGTCAATCGGCAGTCTTAGCCAAAAACATTCAGTACTTC; CDR3 protein: CASSQSAVLAKNIQYF
clone size: NA; D gene: TRBD2; J gene: TRBJ2-1; V gene: TRBV20-1; CDR3 DNA: TGCAGTGCTAGGGTCGCGGGGGTCTCGTTCTTC; CDR3 protein: CSARVAGVSFF
clone size: many; D gene: TRBD1; J gene: TRBJ2-2; V gene: TRBV24-1; CDR3 DNA: TGTGCCACCAGTGACCACGAGAACAGGGGTGAAACCGGGGAGCTGTTTTTT; CDR3 protein: CATSDHENRGETGELFF
clone size: NA; D gene: NA; J gene: TRBJ1-5; V gene: TRBV20-1; CDR3 DNA: TGCAGTGCTAGCCAGGCAGGGGACAATCAGCCCCAGCATTTT; CDR3 protein: CSASQAGDNQPQHF
clone size: few; D gene: NA; J gene: TRBJ2-3; V gene: TRBV27; CDR3 DNA: TGTGCCAGCGCACTAGAGCCGCGACATTGGGATACGCAGTATTTT; CDR3 protein: CASALEPRHWDTQYF
clone size: few; D gene: TRBD2; J gene: TRBJ2-1; V gene: TRBV7-2; CDR3 DNA: TGTGCCAGCAGCCCGACTCTAGCGGACAATGAGCAGTTCTTC; CDR3 protein: CASSPTLADNEQFF
clone size: many; D gene: NA; J gene: TRBJ2-5; V gene: TRBV24-1; CDR3 DNA: TGTGCCACCAGTAAAGAAGAGACCCAGTACTTC; CDR3 protein: CATSKEETQYF
clone size: NA; D gene: TRBD2; J gene: TRBJ2-1; V gene: TRBV5-1; CDR3 DNA: TGCGCCAGCAGCTTCGGGGCGGGGGGCTATGAGCAGTTCTTC; CDR3 protein: CASSFGAGGYEQFF
clone size: NA; D gene: TRBD1; J gene: TRBJ1-6; V gene: TRBV7-6; CDR3 DNA: TGTGCCAGCAGCCCACTAAACAGGGGGAATTCACCCCTCCACTTT; CDR3 protein: CASSPLNRGNSPLHF
clone size: NA; D gene: NA; J gene: TRBJ2-2; V gene: TRBV9; CDR3 DNA: TGTGCCAGCAGCGACCAGAGGGGGTTCACCGGGGAGCTGTTTTTT; CDR3 protein: CASSDQRGFTGELFF